This TCR beta chain is drawn from a study of cytomegalovirus exposure and HLA in healthy donors. Study-level results: Among immune exposure information, only CMV serostatus was available. Later analysis associated a missense DCLRE1C variant with TCR beta V- and J-gene trimming. An ancestry cluster, one associated with Asian ancestry, reportedly showed fewer N-insertions than the approximately 700-donor mean in a later analysis.

Germline assignment: CDR1 SGHRS and CDR2 YFSETQ. V dropped 4 bases and J dropped 6; count of bases not matched to a gene: 9. This CDR3 has 14 residues. Of note for this clone: Antigen: not known.

The PCR had 60 Vbeta and 13 Jbeta primers. TCRdb keeps only in-frame clones here, not all; method: immunoSEQ multiplex PCR. The sample lists about 96,000 clones; roughly 79% were seen once. Specimen: PBMCs. The rearrangement joins TRBV5-1 to TRBJ2-7, with 8 positions matching TRBD1. The clonotype originates from a woman aged 65 to 85 in good health and CMV-seropositive. The CDR3 here is CASSLTDRAVEQYF. The CDR3 DNA is TGCGCCAGCAGCCTCACGGACAGGGCGGTCGAGCAGTACTTC.